These T cell receptor beta chains were read from a single sample in a study of T cell responses to AZD1222 COVID-19 vaccine. TCRdb's table, derived via immunoSEQ multiplex PCR, lists solely in-frame clones and lacks some. Among tens of thousands of clones listed, roughly 87% were seen once. The sequences come from peripheral blood, collected on day 0 of AZD1222 vaccination. Receptors were obtained from an adult in good health. Each CDR3 is given with its conserved first and last residue. A D gene is named only where the DNA matches it firmly. The size of a clone is reported for some rows only, either as once, few or many, or as a class for expanded clones.

TRBV20-1	-	11	TRBJ2-5	few	TGCAGTGCTATCCACCAAGAGACCCAGTACTTC	CSAIHQETQYF
TRBV19	-	14	TRBJ1-4	-	TGTGCCAGTACCAGCAGAACAACTAATGAAAAACTGTTTTTT	CASTSRTTNEKLFF
TRBV3-1/TRBV3-2	TRBD2	15	TRBJ2-2	-	TGTGCCAGCAACCCTAGCGGGAGAAACACCGGGGAGCTGTTTTTT	CASNPSGRNTGELFF
TRBV2	-	14	TRBJ2-1	-	TGTGCCAGCAGCTTTGAGACTAGTTACAATGAGCAGTTCTTC	CASSFETSYNEQFF
TRBV2	-	14	TRBJ1-1	-	TGTGCCAGCAGTGTTCAGGGAGGGAACACTGAAGCTTTCTTT	CASSVQGGNTEAFF
TRBV30	-	12	TRBJ2-5	-	TGTGCCTGGGACAGAGTGGGAGAGACCCAGTACTTC	CAWDRVGETQYF
TRBV6-5	-	13	TRBJ1-1	-	TGTGCCTCCCGTCGAGGGAAGGACACTGAAGCTTTCTTT	CASRRGKDTEAFF
TRBV7-9	-	13	TRBJ2-7	-	TGTGCCAGCAGCTTGGAGACTCACTACGAGCAGTACTTC	CASSLETHYEQYF
TRBV10-3	TRBD2	12	TRBJ2-7	-	TGTGCCATCAGTGACGAAGCGGGGGGGCAGTACTTC	CAISDEAGGQYF
TRBV12-3/TRBV12-4	-	13	TRBJ1-2	-	TGTGCCAGCAGTCGTCAGGGGCCGAGGGGCTACACCTTC	CASSRQGPRGYTF
TRBV28	TRBD1	20	TRBJ1-4	-	TGTGCCAGCAGTTTAAGCTGGGACAGGGAATTTTCTCAGGCCAATGAAAAACTGTTTTTT	CASSLSWDREFSQANEKLFF
TRBV27	TRBD1	12	TRBJ2-7	-	TGTGCCAGCGGAGAGGGGGCGTACGAGCAGTACTTC	CASGEGAYEQYF
TRBV28	-	14	TRBJ1-5	-	TGTGCCAGCAGCCTAGTGAGGAGCAATCAGCCCCAGCATTTT	CASSLVRSNQPQHF
TRBV6-5	TRBD2	13	TRBJ2-7	-	TGTGCCAGCAGTAGGGGACTAGCGAACGAGCAGTACTTC	CASSRGLANEQYF
TRBV19	-	15	TRBJ1-2	few	TGTGCCAGTAGTATAGATGTACAGGGTGACTATGGCTACACCTTC	CASSIDVQGDYGYTF
TRBV15	-	15	TRBJ2-7	-	TGTGCCACCAGCAGACTGGGCAGACCTGCGGACGAGCAGTACTTC	CATSRLGRPADEQYF
TRBV6-5	TRBD1	15	TRBJ1-2	-	TGTGCCAGCAGTCCGGGGCAGGGGGATATCTATGGCTACACCTTC	CASSPGQGDIYGYTF
TRBV6-5	-	13	TRBJ1-5	-	TGTGCCAGCAGTTACGATCTACGGCAGCCCCAGCATTTT	CASSYDLRQPQHF
TRBV7-3	TRBD2	14	TRBJ2-3	-	TGTGCCAGCAGCCCCATAGCGGGAATGAATACGCAGTATTTT	CASSPIAGMNTQYF
TRBV18	-	12	TRBJ1-4	-	TGTGCCAGCTCACCACAGCACCGCCAAATGTTTTTT	CASSPQHRQMFF
TRBV2	-	13	TRBJ1-6	-	TGTGCCAGCAGTACCAAAGATAATTCACCCCTCCACTTT	CASSTKDNSPLHF
TRBV27	TRBD1	12	TRBJ1-2	-	TGTGCCAGCAGCTTCCCAGGGGGCGGCTACACCTTC	CASSFPGGGYTF
TRBV5-1	-	19	TRBJ2-7	-	TGCGCCAGCAGCTTGGCCGGGATTGGGCTCGGGGGCCCAATTTACGAGCAGTACTTC	CASSLAGIGLGGPIYEQYF
TRBV18	TRBD1	16	TRBJ1-1	-	TGTGCCAGCTCACCACCTAGGGGGCGCGATCTGGGTGAAGCTTTCTTT	CASSPPRGRDLGEAFF
TRBV6-5	TRBD2	14	TRBJ2-1	-	TGTGCCAGCAGAGCGGGGGGGCTTGGCAATGAGCAGTTCTTC	CASRAGGLGNEQFF
TRBV5-6	-	17	TRBJ1-1	once	TGTGCCAGCAGCCTCATCATGGACAGACCCGACTACACTGAAGCTTTCTTT	CASSLIMDRPDYTEAFF
TRBV24-1	-	17	TRBJ2-1	-	TGTGCCACCAGTCCAACCCGGGTGGGGGCGGGGGACCATGAGCAGTTCTTC	CATSPTRVGAGDHEQFF
TRBV9	TRBD2	14	TRBJ2-7	-	TGTGCCAGCAGCCCTCGACTAGCGGCCTACGAGCAGTACTTC	CASSPRLAAYEQYF